Listed here is a single T cell receptor beta chain. This sample was included in a study of blood T cell repertoires in COVID-19. Study overall: Samples taken during acute and convalescent COVID-19 were collected in the United States, Italy and Spain.

In the original analysis: Estimation of nucleated cell counts relied on the amplification of reference gene primers. Sequencing was performed with immunoSEQ multiplex PCR; in TCRdb, only in-frame clones are kept and a portion is missing. That table gives V, J and clone size, and the DNA gave D and trimming. Of over 150,000 clones in the sample, about 80% were seen once. Across 20 to 25 US areas, participants ranged in age from about 18 to 90 years. The J segment lost 6 bases and the V segment lost 2 bases, leaving 7 bases of the junction unmatched. This CDR3 has 15 residues. Germline V lookup: CDR1 ENHRY, CDR2 SYGVKD.

The sequence derives from a woman in her sixties who had recovered from COVID-19. The chain uses TRBV10-3 and TRBJ1-5; 7 bases are a match to TRBD1. Sequenced: PBMCs or T cells enriched from blood (not recorded which). CDR3 nucleotide sequence: TGTGCCATCAGTGAGGACAGGGCCGCGGCTCAGCCCCAGCATTTT. It codes for CAISEDRAAAQPQHF.